Listed here is a single T cell receptor (beta chain). This specimen belongs to a study of control samples from healthy donors and cancer patients. Produced via immunoSEQ multiplex PCR; TCRdb's table is partial and in-frame only. The data hold tens of thousands of clones, with about 89% observed a single time. Trimming cost V 6 bases and J 7 bases, with 15 bases left between them. The CDR3 consists of 14 residues. Germline assignment: CDR1 MGHDK and CDR2 SYGVNS. Sequencing was performed on blood. The chain couples TRBV25-1 to TRBJ1-4; D gene uncertain. The sequence was obtained from a woman in her fifties or sixties in good health. For the CDR3, the DNA is TGTGCCAGCAGGCCCCGGGGTAAGGGTGAAAAACTGTTTTTT. Translated, it gives CASRPRGKGEKLFF.